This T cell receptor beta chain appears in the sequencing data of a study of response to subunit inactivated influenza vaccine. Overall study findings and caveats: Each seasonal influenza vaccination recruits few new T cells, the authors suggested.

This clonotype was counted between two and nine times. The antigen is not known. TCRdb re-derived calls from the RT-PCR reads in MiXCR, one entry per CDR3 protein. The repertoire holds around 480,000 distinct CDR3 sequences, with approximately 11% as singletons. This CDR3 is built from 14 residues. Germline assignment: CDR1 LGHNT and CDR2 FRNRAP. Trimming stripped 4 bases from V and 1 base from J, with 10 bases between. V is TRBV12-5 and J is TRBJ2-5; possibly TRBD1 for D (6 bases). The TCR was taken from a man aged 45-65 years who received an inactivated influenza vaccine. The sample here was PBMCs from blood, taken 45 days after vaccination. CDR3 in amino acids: CASGSGQPQETQYF. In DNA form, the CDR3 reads TGTGCTAGTGGTTCCGGACAGCCCCAAGAGACCCAGTACTTC.